This is a list of T cell receptor beta chains from one sample in a study of long-term antiretroviral therapy in people with HIV. The assay was immunoSEQ multiplex PCR, and TCRdb's table has in-frame clones only and misses some. Altogether roughly 50,000 clones are present, roughly 80% being singletons, with the ten largest covering under 3%. This specimen consisted of unsorted PBMCs, obtained 0.8 years after starting antiretroviral therapy. Receptor source: a woman in her late teens or twenties with HIV. Each CDR3 is given with its conserved first and last residue. A D gene is named only where the DNA matches it firmly. Only part of the rows carry a size: once, few, many, or a class if the clone is expanded.

V	size	J	D	DNA	CDR3
TRBV5-5	NA	TRBJ2-7	NA	TGTGCCAGCAGCTTGCACGCACAGGGCCTTTCCTACGAGCAGTACTTC	CASSLHAQGLSYEQYF
TRBV7-8	NA	TRBJ2-1	TRBD2	TGTGCCAGCAGTCTGCGGGAGTTAGGTGAGCAGTTCTTC	CASSLRELGEQFF
TRBV6-6	NA	TRBJ2-1	NA	TGTGCCAGCAGTTACGGGCCTAGAAGGGATGAGCAGTTCTTC	CASSYGPRRDEQFF
TRBV7-3	NA	TRBJ2-7	NA	TGTGCCAGCAGGGGGGAACCCGGCTACTACGAGCAGTACTTC	CASRGEPGYYEQYF
TRBV6-5	NA	TRBJ2-1	NA	TGTGCCAGCAGTTTCGTTGGCGGTGCTTACAATGAGCAGTTCTTC	CASSFVGGAYNEQFF
TRBV7-9	NA	TRBJ1-1	NA	TGTGCCAGCAGGGGGGTTTCGGACACTGAAGCTTTCTTT	CASRGVSDTEAFF
TRBV5-1	NA	TRBJ2-7	NA	TGCGCCAGCAGCATCTTGAACTACGAGCAGTACTTC	CASSILNYEQYF
TRBV6-6	NA	TRBJ2-4	NA	TGTGCCAGCTCTTTTGGGGAGAGAAACATTCAGTACTTC	CASSFGERNIQYF
TRBV6-5	once	TRBJ1-1	NA	TGTGCCAGCCTAGGGGCTACTGAAGCTTTCTTT	CASLGATEAFF
TRBV7-6	once	TRBJ2-3	NA	TGTGCCAGCAGCTTTAAGTTACTAGCTATGGATACGCAGTATTTT	CASSFKLLAMDTQYF
TRBV15	NA	TRBJ2-3	TRBD1	TGTGCCACCAGCCGATACAGGGGAACTAGCACAGATACGCAGTATTTT	CATSRYRGTSTDTQYF
TRBV5-1	NA	TRBJ2-3	NA	TGCGCCAGCAGCTTGGAACGGACGTCCACAGATACGCAGTATTTT	CASSLERTSTDTQYF
TRBV10-3	NA	TRBJ2-5	NA	TGTGCCATCAGTGACGCATTACAAGAGACCCAGTACTTC	CAISDALQETQYF
TRBV15	few	TRBJ1-1	NA	TGTGCCACCAGACACGGAGGGGGGGACACTGAAGCTTTCTTT	CATRHGGGDTEAFF
TRBV4-2	NA	TRBJ2-3	TRBD1	TGTGCCAGCAGCCCAGGGGGCCCCACAGATACGCAGTATTTT	CASSPGGPTDTQYF
TRBV6-5	once	TRBJ2-7	NA	TGTGCCAGCAGCCCCTACCAAGGGGAGCAGTACTTC	CASSPYQGEQYF
TRBV29-1	NA	TRBJ2-7	TRBD1	TGCAGCGTTGAAAGAGCGGACAGGGGGTCCTACGAGCAGTACTTC	CSVERADRGSYEQYF
TRBV11-3	NA	TRBJ2-5	NA	TGTGCCAGCAGCCCCCCTGGGGGGAACCAAGAGACCCAGTACTTC	CASSPPGGNQETQYF
TRBV2	NA	TRBJ2-7	NA	TGTGCCAGCAACATATTGAACAGGCCTCCCTACGAGCAGTACTTC	CASNILNRPPYEQYF
TRBV13	NA	TRBJ2-7	NA	TGTGCCAGCAGCTTAAGTGGGACACTATACGAGCAGTACTTC	CASSLSGTLYEQYF
TRBV19	NA	TRBJ2-6	TRBD1	TGTGCCAGTAGTATTGACAGGGGGCGCACTGGTGGGGCCAACGTCCTGACTTTC	CASSIDRGRTGGANVLTF
TRBV13	NA	TRBJ2-5	TRBD2	TGTGCCAGCACCGATCTAGCGGAACAAGAGACCCAGTACTTC	CASTDLAEQETQYF
TRBV7-9	NA	TRBJ2-2	NA	TGTGCCAGCAGCCCCCAGACAGTGGCAGTCGCCGGGGAGCTGTTTTTT	CASSPQTVAVAGELFF
TRBV6-5	NA	TRBJ1-1	NA	TGTGCCAGCAGTTACGAGGGTGTGAACACTGAAGCTTTCTTT	CASSYEGVNTEAFF
TRBV7-9	NA	TRBJ2-7	TRBD2	TGTGCCAGCAGTCCCAGCGGGAGCGCTATCGAGCAGTACTTC	CASSPSGSAIEQYF
TRBV4-1	NA	TRBJ2-7	NA	TGCGCCAGCAGCCATGTTTCAGGGAGATCGGCTTTCGAGCAGTACTTC	CASSHVSGRSAFEQYF
TRBV4-3	once	TRBJ1-2	NA	TGCGCCAGCAGCCCCACCCCAAGACAGGGCTACACCTTC	CASSPTPRQGYTF
TRBV19	NA	TRBJ2-5	TRBD2	TGTGCCAGTAGTATCCCTCTAGCGGGAGTCATGGACCAGTACTTC	CASSIPLAGVMDQYF
TRBV4-1	once	TRBJ2-5	NA	TGCGCCAGCAGCCCGCTATCAAAGGTTCATGTCCAAGAGACCCAGTACTTC	CASSPLSKVHVQETQYF
TRBV7-3	once	TRBJ2-7	NA	TGTGCCAGCAGCTTAGGGCAGGGGCACTACGAGCAGTACTTC	CASSLGQGHYEQYF
TRBV15	NA	TRBJ2-7	NA	TGTGCCACCAGCAGAGGGGCCCCCTACTACGAGCAGTACTTC	CATSRGAPYYEQYF
TRBV5-1	NA	TRBJ1-6	NA	TGCGCCAGCAGCTTGACCTCCGGCTCGAGCTCCTATAATTCACCCCTCCACTTT	CASSLTSGSSSYNSPLHF
TRBV2	NA	TRBJ2-2	TRBD1	TGTGCCAGCTACCGAAGGGTAGGGGGCCCCGGGGAGCTGTTTTTT	CASYRRVGGPGELFF
TRBV9	NA	TRBJ1-2	NA	TGTGCCAGCAGCCCCCCCAGGGTCCTTCGGGGTAACTATGGCTACACCTTC	CASSPPRVLRGNYGYTF
TRBV28	NA	TRBJ2-4	TRBD2	TGTGCCAGCAGTTGGGAGGGAGGAATAGCCAAAAACATTCAGTACTTC	CASSWEGGIAKNIQYF
TRBV19	NA	TRBJ2-1	TRBD2	TGTGCCAGTAGTATGGGACTAGCGGACAATGAGCAGTTCTTC	CASSMGLADNEQFF
TRBV6-5	NA	TRBJ1-1	NA	TGTGCCAGCAGTTACTCGAACAGGGTGGGCACTGAAGCTTTCTTT	CASSYSNRVGTEAFF
TRBV19	NA	TRBJ2-7	TRBD1	TGTGCCAGTAGTATAGTTGGGACAGGGTATGACGAGCAGTACTTC	CASSIVGTGYDEQYF
TRBV6-6	NA	TRBJ1-1	NA	TGTGCCAGCACTCTACCGGGACGGATGAACACTGAAGCTTTCTTT	CASTLPGRMNTEAFF
TRBV5-8	NA	TRBJ2-3	NA	TGTGCCAGCAGCTCCCCCCTCCATGGGGCAGATACGCAGTATTTT	CASSSPLHGADTQYF
TRBV27	NA	TRBJ2-1	TRBD1	TGTGCCGGTCCCCGAACTATAAGACAGGGGCCTGAGCAGTTCTTC	CAGPRTIRQGPEQFF
TRBV19	NA	TRBJ2-5	TRBD2	TGTGCCAGTAGTACCCTCCTCCGGGAGGGCGGGTACAGGGCCCAGTACTTC	CASSTLLREGGYRAQYF
TRBV5-1	NA	TRBJ2-1	NA	TGCGCCAGCAGCCGCCCCAATGAGCAGTTCTTC	CASSRPNEQFF
TRBV6-5	NA	TRBJ2-7	NA	TGTGCCAGCAGTTTGGTTTTCTCAGACGAGCAGTACTTC	CASSLVFSDEQYF
TRBV7-2	once	TRBJ2-1	TRBD2	TGTGCCAGCAGCCCAACTAGCGGGAGCCCCTACAATGAGCAGTTCTTC	CASSPTSGSPYNEQFF
TRBV7-9	few	TRBJ1-5	NA	TGTGCCAGCAGCTCGACGGTTAATCAGCCCCAGCATTTT	CASSSTVNQPQHF
TRBV4-3	NA	TRBJ2-5	TRBD1	TGCGCCAGCAGCCAAGAGACAGGGGGCGGAGAGACCCAGTACTTC	CASSQETGGGETQYF
TRBV6-5	NA	TRBJ2-7	NA	TGTGCCAGCAGTTACTCGAGGAGGACGGCCTCCTACGAGCAGTACTTC	CASSYSRRTASYEQYF